A selection of T cell receptor beta chains follows, all from one sample in a study of shared clonotypes between healthy human individuals. Assay used: immunoSEQ multiplex PCR; TCRdb lists only in-frame clones, some missing. The table has about 1 million clones, roughly 80% seen once. The material sequenced was memory CD4+ T cells sorted from blood. The receptors were sampled from a man aged 18 to 30 in good health. The CDR3 runs from the conserved cysteine through the conserved F or W. D genes are given only for firm matches. For some rows the clone size is stated as once, few or many, or as a class when expanded; others skip it.

d_gene: TRBD1; abundance: NA; j_gene: TRBJ1-6; v_gene: TRBV28; CDR3nt: TGTGCCAGCAGTTTTCTTGGAGGGGGCAGGTTCCTCCACTTT; CDR3aa: CASSFLGGGRFLHF
d_gene: TRBD1; abundance: NA; j_gene: TRBJ2-1; v_gene: TRBV29-1; CDR3nt: TGCAGCGTTGCCCCCTCTCAGGGGGTGCGGTTCTTC; CDR3aa: CSVAPSQGVRFF
d_gene: TRBD2; abundance: NA; j_gene: TRBJ2-1; v_gene: TRBV7-2; CDR3nt: TGTGCCAGCAGCCGAGGGACTAGCGGGAGCTATGAGCAGTTCTTC; CDR3aa: CASSRGTSGSYEQFF
d_gene: NA; abundance: NA; j_gene: TRBJ1-4; v_gene: TRBV7-2; CDR3nt: TGTGCCAGCAGCTTAGATCAGGGGATAGGGAATGAAAAACTGTTTTTT; CDR3aa: CASSLDQGIGNEKLFF
d_gene: TRBD2; abundance: few; j_gene: TRBJ2-1; v_gene: TRBV5-1; CDR3nt: TGCGCCAGCAGCACGGGGACTAGCGGGAGAGCCTCCTACAATGAGCAGTTCTTC; CDR3aa: CASSTGTSGRASYNEQFF
d_gene: NA; abundance: NA; j_gene: TRBJ1-1; v_gene: TRBV12-2; CDR3nt: TGTGCAAGTCGCTTAACGACAGGTTCGGGTGGTGAAGCTTTCTTT; CDR3aa: CASRLTTGSGGEAFF
d_gene: TRBD2; abundance: NA; j_gene: TRBJ2-1; v_gene: TRBV11-1; CDR3nt: TGTGCCAGCAGCTTAGAAGCAGCGGGGGGAAACAATGAGCAGTTCTTC; CDR3aa: CASSLEAAGGNNEQFF
d_gene: TRBD1; abundance: NA; j_gene: TRBJ1-2; v_gene: TRBV5-1; CDR3nt: TGCGCCAGCAGCCACGGACAGGGGAATGGCTACACCTTC; CDR3aa: CASSHGQGNGYTF
d_gene: NA; abundance: NA; j_gene: TRBJ1-5; v_gene: TRBV19; CDR3nt: TGTGCCAGTAGTATAGCGGGCCTTCAGCCCCAGCATTTT; CDR3aa: CASSIAGLQPQHF
d_gene: TRBD1; abundance: NA; j_gene: TRBJ2-7; v_gene: TRBV9; CDR3nt: TGTGCCAGCAGCCCCCAACCTGACAGGGGGCACTCCTACGAGCAGTACTTC; CDR3aa: CASSPQPDRGHSYEQYF
d_gene: TRBD2; abundance: NA; j_gene: TRBJ2-1; v_gene: TRBV2; CDR3nt: TGTGCCAGCAGTGATGAACTAGCGGCTGCAAATGAGCAGTTCTTC; CDR3aa: CASSDELAAANEQFF
d_gene: NA; abundance: NA; j_gene: TRBJ1-4; v_gene: TRBV6-6; CDR3nt: TGTGCCACAGCGTTTGGGGGTGAAAAACTGTTTTTT; CDR3aa: CATAFGGEKLFF
d_gene: TRBD2; abundance: NA; j_gene: TRBJ2-7; v_gene: TRBV7-9; CDR3nt: TGTGCCAGCAGCTTAAAAGCGGGAGGCTACGAGCAGTACTTC; CDR3aa: CASSLKAGGYEQYF
d_gene: TRBD1; abundance: NA; j_gene: TRBJ1-1; v_gene: TRBV10-3; CDR3nt: TGTGCCATCAGTGACGTTGTTAGGGGGCAGGGAGGAGGAAAGAACACTGAAGCTTTCTTT; CDR3aa: CAISDVVRGQGGGKNTEAFF
d_gene: NA; abundance: NA; j_gene: TRBJ2-7; v_gene: TRBV18; CDR3nt: TGTGCCAGCTCACCTTCCCGGAGTGGCGAGCAGTACTTC; CDR3aa: CASSPSRSGEQYF
d_gene: NA; abundance: few; j_gene: TRBJ2-1; v_gene: TRBV7-8; CDR3nt: TGTGCCAGCAGGAAGGCGTTTGAGCAGTTCTTC; CDR3aa: CASRKAFEQFF
d_gene: NA; abundance: NA; j_gene: TRBJ1-5; v_gene: TRBV18; CDR3nt: TGTGCCACCAAAGGGGGGGGAAGCAATCAGCCCCAGCATTTT; CDR3aa: CATKGGGSNQPQHF
d_gene: TRBD1; abundance: NA; j_gene: TRBJ1-2; v_gene: TRBV28; CDR3nt: TGTGCCAGCAGTCTGACAGGGGGCAGAGGCTACACCTTC; CDR3aa: CASSLTGGRGYTF
d_gene: NA; abundance: NA; j_gene: TRBJ2-3; v_gene: TRBV4-3; CDR3nt: TGCGCCAGCAGCCAAGATGGAGGGGGCACAGATACGCAGTATTTT; CDR3aa: CASSQDGGGTDTQYF
d_gene: NA; abundance: NA; j_gene: TRBJ1-5; v_gene: TRBV5-1; CDR3nt: TGCGCCAGCAGCTTGGGCGGGCTCGGCAATCAGCCCCAGCATTTT; CDR3aa: CASSLGGLGNQPQHF
d_gene: TRBD1; abundance: NA; j_gene: TRBJ2-5; v_gene: TRBV25-1; CDR3nt: TGTGCCAGCAGTGAATGGAGACAGGGGGTAAATGGAGAGACCCAGTACTTC; CDR3aa: CASSEWRQGVNGETQYF
d_gene: TRBD1; abundance: NA; j_gene: TRBJ1-5; v_gene: TRBV6-1; CDR3nt: TGTGCCAGCAGTCCCCAGACAGGGGTGCAGCCCCAGCATTTT; CDR3aa: CASSPQTGVQPQHF
d_gene: NA; abundance: NA; j_gene: TRBJ2-3; v_gene: TRBV4-1; CDR3nt: TGCGCCAGCAGCCAAGATTGGGCGCAGGCCCGCACAGATACGCAGTATTTT; CDR3aa: CASSQDWAQARTDTQYF
d_gene: NA; abundance: once; j_gene: TRBJ2-1; v_gene: TRBV4-1; CDR3nt: TGCGCCAGCAGCCAGGACAGAAGCGTGGCCAATAAGTTCTTC; CDR3aa: CASSQDRSVANKFF
d_gene: TRBD1; abundance: NA; j_gene: TRBJ1-3; v_gene: TRBV6-5; CDR3nt: TGTGCCAGCAGTGGACAGGGGCGAAACACCATATATTTT; CDR3aa: CASSGQGRNTIYF
d_gene: NA; abundance: NA; j_gene: TRBJ2-7; v_gene: TRBV7-2; CDR3nt: TGTGCCAGCAGCTTAGCGGGAGGGGGCTACGAGCAGTACTTC; CDR3aa: CASSLAGGGYEQYF
d_gene: NA; abundance: NA; j_gene: TRBJ2-1; v_gene: TRBV5-1; CDR3nt: TGCGCCAGCAGTTCCCGCGGCGGGATTAATGAGCAGTTCTTC; CDR3aa: CASSSRGGINEQFF
d_gene: NA; abundance: NA; j_gene: TRBJ1-1; v_gene: TRBV10-3; CDR3nt: TGTGCCATCAGTGAGTCAGGCTCTTCGAACACTGAAGCTTTCTTT; CDR3aa: CAISESGSSNTEAFF
d_gene: TRBD1; abundance: NA; j_gene: TRBJ2-7; v_gene: TRBV30; CDR3nt: TGTGCCTGCGACCGGGACAGGGCCTACGAGCAGTACTTC; CDR3aa: CACDRDRAYEQYF
d_gene: NA; abundance: once; j_gene: TRBJ1-1; v_gene: TRBV7-2; CDR3nt: TGTGCCAGCAGCCGAAGTCAGGGAGCTGAAGCTTTCTTT; CDR3aa: CASSRSQGAEAFF
d_gene: TRBD1; abundance: NA; j_gene: TRBJ2-3; v_gene: TRBV5-1; CDR3nt: TGCGCCAGCAGCAAACACACAGGGGGCGGCACAGATACGCAGTATTTT; CDR3aa: CASSKHTGGGTDTQYF
d_gene: TRBD1; abundance: NA; j_gene: TRBJ2-3; v_gene: TRBV4-3; CDR3nt: TGCGCCAGCAGCCGAATCGGGACAGGGTCCCCTACAGATACGCAGTATTTT; CDR3aa: CASSRIGTGSPTDTQYF
d_gene: TRBD1; abundance: NA; j_gene: TRBJ1-5; v_gene: TRBV5-6; CDR3nt: TGTGCCAGCAGCAAAATAGACAGGGACAATCAGCCCCAGCATTTT; CDR3aa: CASSKIDRDNQPQHF
d_gene: NA; abundance: NA; j_gene: TRBJ2-1; v_gene: TRBV5-4; CDR3nt: TGTGCCAGCAGCTTAACTGGCTATGAGCAGTTCTTC; CDR3aa: CASSLTGYEQFF
d_gene: NA; abundance: NA; j_gene: TRBJ2-3; v_gene: TRBV6-1; CDR3nt: TGTGCCAGCAGCCTCGCTCAGGGTAGCGATACGCAGTATTTT; CDR3aa: CASSLAQGSDTQYF